One and the same sample provided the 29 T cell receptor beta chains below, sequenced in a study of OX40 agonist ivuxolimab in advanced cancers. The assay was immunoSEQ multiplex PCR, and TCRdb's table has in-frame clones only and misses some. The data hold around 39,000 clones, with under 85% observed a single time. Source: CD4+ or CD8+ T cells sorted from blood, taken in a trial of the OX40 agonist ivuxolimab. All receptors derive from an adult with an advanced solid tumor such as melanoma, head and neck, liver or kidney cancer.

V gene TRBV9 combines with J gene TRBJ1-2; no firm D call. The CDR3 runs 13 residues. The germline gives CDR1 SGDLS, CDR2 YYNGEE. Trimming cost V 0 bases and J 5 bases, with 8 bases left between them. The CDR3 DNA sequence: TGTGCCAGCAGCGTAGTACAGTCGTATGGCTACACCTTC. Its translation: CASSVVQSYGYTF.

The J gene is TRBJ2-7, the V gene TRBV6-6; a weak D match, TRBD2 (5 bases). V lost 10 bases to trimming and J lost 11 bases, with 18 bases between them. CDR1 and CDR2 from the germline V gene are MNHNY and SVGAGI (reference sequence). This CDR3 spans 11 amino acids. The CDR3 DNA is TGTGCCACGGGGTCCTTTTTTGGAAAGTACTTC. Translated: CATGSFFGKYF.

This clone is medium-sized. The chain recombines TRBV5-6 with TRBJ1-5, with TRBD1 identical over 7 bases. The junction had 9 bases not matched to a gene; V was cut back by 1 base and J by 2 bases. The germline CDR1 and CDR2 sequences are SGHDT and YYEEEE. This CDR3 is built from 17 residues. In DNA form, the CDR3 reads TGTGCCAGCAGCTTGTTTAGGACAGGATCGGGCAATCAGCCCCAGCATTTT. Its protein product is CASSLFRTGSGNQPQHF.

The V gene is TRBV7-2, the J gene TRBJ2-2; D remains ambiguous. CDR1 SGHTA and CDR2 FQGNSA come from the germline V gene. Between the trimmed V and J ends, which lost 5 bases and 0 bases, there was a span of 7 bases. The CDR3 has 14 amino acids. The CDR3 DNA follows: TGTGCCAGCAGCCCGTTCGCGAACACCGGGGAGCTGTTTTTT. It codes for CASSPFANTGELFF.

This chain links TRBV18 with TRBJ2-5; the D is unclear. The CDR3 is 14 residues long. The V gene's germline CDR1 is KGHSH and CDR2 LQKENI. V lost 0 bases, J lost 0 bases, and 5 bases lay in between. The DNA for the CDR3 is TGTGCCAGCTCACCACCGGGGTACCAAGAGACCCAGTACTTC. Translated, it gives CASSPPGYQETQYF.

This clone occurred a few times. This sequence joins TRBV30 and TRBJ1-1; TRBD1 aligns across 7 bases. The CDR3 length is 14 residues. Germline assignment: CDR1 GTSNPN and CDR2 SVGIG (reference sequence). V gave up 6 bases and J gave up 0 bases; unmatched junction bases: 7. CDR3 residues: CACTGAYMNTEAFF. For the CDR3, the DNA is TGTGCCTGTACAGGGGCTTACATGAACACTGAAGCTTTCTTT.

This clone was observed a few times. The chain recombines TRBV11-2 with TRBJ1-1; D remains unclear. V shed 6 bases and J shed 4 bases, with 12 bases lying between them. The CDR3 is 13 residues long. CDR1 is SGHAT and CDR2 is FQNNGV in the germline V gene. The chain's CDR3 is CASSPGSSTEAFF. Here the CDR3 DNA reads TGTGCCAGCAGTCCCGGTTCTAGCACTGAAGCTTTCTTT.

This chain links TRBV2 with TRBJ1-4; D call uncertain. This CDR3 is 15 amino acids long. Germline loops: CDR1 SNHLY, CDR2 FYNNEI. V lost 2 bases and J 7 bases, leaving 14 bases between the germline ends. The CDR3 sequence: CASSELSDDAEKLFF. CDR3 DNA sequence: TGTGCCAGCAGTGAATTGTCGGATGATGCTGAAAAACTGTTTTTT.

In its sample, this clone was seen a few times. The gene calls are TRBV27 and TRBJ2-3, with D maybe TRBD2 (6 bases). Germline lookup yields CDR1 MNHEY and CDR2 SMNVEV (reference sequence). The CDR3 sequence is 16 residues long. V gave up 5 bases and J gave up 5 bases, with 20 bases separating them. The CDR3 protein is CASSPDLATSGDTQYF. The DNA of the CDR3 is TGTGCCAGCAGTCCCGATCTAGCGACAAGTGGAGATACGCAGTATTTT.

This clone was detected once. This chain links TRBV30 with TRBJ1-5; D gene ambiguous. The CDR3 length is 13 residues. Germline CDR1 and CDR2: GTSNPN and SVGIG (reference sequence). The V end was cut by 0 bases, the J end by 3 bases, with 6 bases between. CDR3 loop: CAWSVQNNQPQHF. CDR3 DNA sequence: TGTGCCTGGAGTGTACAGAACAATCAGCCCCAGCATTTT.

The J gene is TRBJ1-4, the V gene TRBV9; D might be TRBD1 (5 bases). The CDR3 totals 14 residues. With 0 bases removed from V and 4 bases from J, the gap between germline ends came to 7 bases. Germline V lookup: CDR1 SGDLS, CDR2 YYNGEE. This chain's CDR3 is CASSVGGSNEKLFF. The CDR3 DNA reads TGTGCCAGCAGCGTAGGGGGGAGTAATGAAAAACTGTTTTTT.

This clone was counted a single time. As DNA, the CDR3 is TGTGCCTGGATCCCCGGGACAGGGGGGAGGACAGATACGCAGTATTTT. Its translation is CAWIPGTGGRTDTQYF. The J gene is TRBJ2-3, the V gene TRBV30; 11 positions match TRBD1. There are 16 residues in the CDR3. From germline, CDR1 is GTSNPN and CDR2 SVGIG (reference sequence). Trimming at V came to 4 bases and at J to 3 bases, leaving 9 bases not matched to a gene.

The rearrangement joins TRBV9 to TRBJ1-5; the D gene is possibly TRBD1 (6 bases). CDR1 is SGDLS, CDR2 YYNGEE, per germline. Trimming took off 0 bases at V and 0 bases at J, with 10 bases between the two ends. The CDR3 consists of 16 residues. CDR3 in amino acids: CASSVGDNNSNQPQHF. The CDR3 nucleotides are TGTGCCAGCAGCGTAGGGGACAACAATAGCAATCAGCCCCAGCATTTT.

The chain employs TRBV6-4 and TRBJ2-1, with 15 bases lining up with TRBD2. After removal of 4 bases from V and 6 bases from J, the junction contained 1 base not matched to a gene. This CDR3 region has 15 residues. Germline V gives CDR1 MRHNA, CDR2 SNTAGT. The CDR3 bases are TGTGCCAGCAGTGGGACTAGCGGGGGGGCCAATGAGCAGTTCTTC. The encoded protein is CASSGTSGGANEQFF.

The chain employs TRBV5-1 and TRBJ2-1, with 8 bases that match TRBD1. This CDR3 is built from 14 residues. V lost 0 bases and J lost 10; bases outside the gene matches: 6. Germline CDR1 and CDR2: SGHRS and YFSETQ. The CDR3 region has the DNA TGCGCCAGCAGCTTGGATGCGACAGGGGAAGAGCAGTTCTTC. It yields the protein CASSLDATGEEQFF.

The genes are TRBV19 and TRBJ2-7; the D call may be TRBD1 or TRBD2 (5 bases each). CDR1 LNHDA and CDR2 SQIVND come from the germline V gene (reference sequence). The V end lost 4 bases, the J end lost 5 bases, and 12 bases lay between the germline ends. The length of the CDR3 is 13 residues. In DNA, the CDR3 is TGTGCCAGTAGTACACGAGGGGCCCACGAGCAGTACTTC. Protein sequence: CASSTRGAHEQYF.

This chain connects TRBV27 to TRBJ2-7, with a possible D match to TRBD2 (7 bases). Germline CDR1 and CDR2: MNHEY and SMNVEV (reference sequence). The CDR3 runs to 15 residues. Trimming cost V 3 bases and J 3 bases, with 15 bases left between them. CDR3 amino acids: CASSLGRGRVYEQYF. The CDR3 region has the DNA TGTGCCAGCAGTTTGGGGAGGGGGAGGGTCTACGAGCAGTACTTC.

The chain is built from TRBV15 and TRBJ2-5, with D maybe TRBD2 (5 bases). Judging by the DNA end, TRBJ2-7 fits better; the J call may be wrong. The V gene's germline CDR1 is LNHNV and CDR2 YYDKDF (reference sequence). The CDR3 is 14 amino acids. CDR3 protein: CATSRERGTYEQYF. The CDR3 coding sequence is TGTGCCACCAGCAGAGAACGGGGAACCTACGAGCAGTACTTC.

This clone has a single count. The chain carries TRBV10-3 and TRBJ2-4; TRBD1 matches 8 bases. The junction had 5 bases not matched to a gene; V was cut back by 4 bases and J by 3 bases. The CDR3 sequence is 15 residues long. Germline V lookup: CDR1 ENHRY, CDR2 SYGVKD. The DNA for the CDR3 is TGTGCCATCAGTGGACAGGGGCTCGGCAAAAACATTCAGTACTTC. Residues: CAISGQGLGKNIQYF.

In its sample, this clone ranks as medium-sized. The V gene is TRBV27, the J gene TRBJ2-7; a weak D match, TRBD1 (6 bases). V gave up 4 bases and J gave up 4 bases, with 17 bases separating them. The CDR3 has 15 residues. Looked up from germline, CDR1 is MNHEY and CDR2 is SMNVEV (reference sequence). CDR3 coding DNA: TGTGCCAGCAGTTCCGGCAGGGGTACTACTTACGAGCAGTACTTC. This gives the protein CASSSGRGTTYEQYF.

The rearrangement links TRBV2 to TRBJ1-1; D unresolved. CDR1 is SNHLY, CDR2 FYNNEI, per germline. With 6 bases removed from V and 7 bases from J, the gap between germline ends came to 12 bases. The CDR3 consists of 12 residues. The CDR3, as DNA: TGTGCCAGCAGACCTCCAGAACTTGAAGCTTTCTTT. Amino acids: CASRPPELEAFF.

The rearrangement joins TRBV19 to TRBJ1-2, with D unclear. V was trimmed by 4 bases and J by 6 bases, leaving 15 bases between them. This CDR3 spans 14 amino acids. Germline CDR1 is LNHDA and CDR2 is SQIVND (reference sequence). CDR3 bases: TGTGCCAGTAGTACCTCGGACTTGAGAGATGGCTACACCTTC. Translating gives CASSTSDLRDGYTF. The complete variable domain, with remaining parts taken from reference TRBV19 and TRBJ1-2, reads DGGITQSPKYLFRKEGQNVTLSCEQNLNHDAMYWYRQDPGQGLRLIYYSQIVNDFQKGDIAEGYSVSREKKESFPLTVTSAQKNPTAFYLCASSTSDLRDGYTFGSGTRLTVV.

The chain recombines TRBV4-1 with TRBJ2-3, with 8 bases identical to TRBD2. This CDR3 contains 17 residues. J gave up 1 base and V 0 bases, and 6 bases lay outside the gene matches. Germline CDR1 and CDR2: MGHRA and YSYEKL. The CDR3 DNA follows: TGCGCCAGCAGCCAAGAATGGGCGGGGGGCCGCACAGATACGCAGTATTTT. This translates into CASSQEWAGGRTDTQYF.

CDR3 amino acids: CSVVQGNEKLFF. The CDR3 DNA sequence: TGCAGCGTTGTCCAGGGTAATGAAAAACTGTTTTTT. This rearrangement joins TRBV29-1 to TRBJ1-4; D perhaps matches TRBD1 (5 bases). The germline gives CDR1 SQVTM, CDR2 ANQGSEA. This CDR3 spans 12 amino acids. The ends were cut back, 4 bases at V and 4 bases at J, with 7 bases in the middle.

The rearrangement uses TRBV27 and TRBJ2-5; tentatively, D is TRBD1 or TRBD2 (5 bases each). CDR3 length equals 11 residues. Germline V lookup: CDR1 MNHEY, CDR2 SMNVEV (reference sequence). Deletions cut 3 bases from V and 11 bases from J, with 10 bases between. The CDR3 region has the DNA TGTGCCAGCAGTTTGGGGGTGGAGCAGTACTTC. Translation: CASSLGVEQYF.

This clone was detected only a few times. The chain has TRBV28 and TRBJ2-7; D possibly uses TRBD1 or TRBD2 (5 bases each). The V gene lost 6 bases and the J gene lost 3 bases, with 15 bases spanning the gap. CDR1 and CDR2 from the germline V gene are MDHEN and SYDVKM. The CDR3 length is 14 residues. The CDR3 region has the DNA TGTGCCAGCAGCTCCGGACTTACAGGCTACGAGCAGTACTTC. Protein product: CASSSGLTGYEQYF.

The rearrangement joins TRBV5-1 to TRBJ2-7; D uncertain. CDR3 length: 13 residues. V gave up 2 bases and J gave up 2 bases, with 8 bases separating them. From germline, CDR1 is SGHRS and CDR2 YFSETQ. CDR3 in DNA: TGCGCCAGCAGCTTCTCAGAAACCTACGAGCAGTACTTC. Amino acids: CASSFSETYEQYF.

The rearrangement links TRBV4-2 to TRBJ1-1; no reliable D call. V lost 5 bases and J lost 4, with 11 bases in between. CDR3 size: 13 residues. Germline CDR1 reads LGHNA; CDR2 reads YNFKEQ. The CDR3 region is CASSSGSSTEAFF. The CDR3 region has the DNA TGTGCCAGCAGCTCCGGGAGTTCCACTGAAGCTTTCTTT.

V gene TRBV11-2 combines with J gene TRBJ2-5; 10 positions agree with TRBD2. The junction had 11 bases not matched to a gene; V was cut back by 4 bases and J by 9 bases. This CDR3 spans 15 amino acids. Germline V gene sequence: CDR1 SGHAT, CDR2 FQNNGV. The CDR3 nucleotides read TGTGCCAGCAGCTCTATAGCGGGGGGTCCCGGGGCCCAGTACTTC. Translated, it gives CASSSIAGGPGAQYF.